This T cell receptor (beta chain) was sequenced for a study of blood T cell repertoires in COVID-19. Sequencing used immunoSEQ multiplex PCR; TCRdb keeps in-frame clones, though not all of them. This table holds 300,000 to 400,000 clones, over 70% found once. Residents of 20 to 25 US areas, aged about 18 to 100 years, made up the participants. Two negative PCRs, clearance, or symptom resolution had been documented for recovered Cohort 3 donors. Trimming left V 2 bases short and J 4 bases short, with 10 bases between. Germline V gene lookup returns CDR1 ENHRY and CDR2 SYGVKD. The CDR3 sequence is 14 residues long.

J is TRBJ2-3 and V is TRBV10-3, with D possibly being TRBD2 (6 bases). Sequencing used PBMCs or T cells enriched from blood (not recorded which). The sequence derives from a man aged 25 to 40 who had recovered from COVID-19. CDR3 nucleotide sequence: TGTGCCATCAGTGAGGGGGGGTTCCCAGATACGCAGTATTTT. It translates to CAISEGGFPDTQYF.